This TCR beta chain is drawn from a study of blood T cell repertoires in COVID-19. Study information: Spain, Italy and the United States supplied samples that represented acute and convalescent COVID-19. PBMCs, B-cell-depleted T cells, or T cells were the source of the cDNA or gDNA that made up the material.

As processed by the authors: Reference gene primer amplification in the assay estimated nucleated cell counts. The protocol was immunoSEQ multiplex PCR, while the TCRdb copy is restricted to in-frame clones and leaves out a portion. V and J calls and clone size are those listed in that table; D and trimming were worked out from the DNA. Found here are some 38,000 clones, roughly 80% of them singletons; the top ten hold 10%. Germline V gene lookup returns CDR1 SGHTA and CDR2 FQGNSA. V shed 6 bases and J 10 bases; nucleotides not matched to a gene: 9. This CDR3 region has 14 residues. Source material: peripheral blood. The sequence derives from a man in his fifties or sixties in a cohort sampled during active COVID-19. The chain carries TRBV7-2 and TRBJ2-2, with TRBD1 identical over 9 bases. The CDR3 region has the DNA TGTGCCAGCAGATCCGGGACAGGGTCTGTGGAGCTGTTTTTT. This codes for CASRSGTGSVELFF.